These 29 T cell receptor beta chains were sequenced from one sample in a study of beta chain features in type 1 diabetes. The study's findings and limits: Within each of all four CD4+ subsets, Type 1 diabetes patients had TCRB CDR3s that were moderately but significantly shorter.

TCRB transcripts that were expressed got sequenced, as all of the isolated RNA had been reverse transcribed. Here immunoSEQ multiplex PCR was the method, and the copy in TCRdb shows in-frame clones only, minus some. The table shows approximately 24,000 clones, with under 50% occurring only once. No antigens are known for them. The sample was stem cell memory CD4+ T cells from blood. Receptors originate from a young man with type 1 diabetes.

The chain couples TRBV6-5 to TRBJ1-4, with 10 nucleotides matching TRBD1. Germline CDR1 is MNHEY and CDR2 is SVGAGI. The CDR3 contains 16 residues. V was pared by 0 bases and J by 14 bases, with 12 bases of the junction left unmatched. The CDR3: CASSYSPGQGLQGLFF. The CDR3 DNA reads TGTGCCAGCAGTTACTCACCGGGACAGGGGCTACAGGGGCTGTTTTTT.

The chain is built from TRBV29-1 and TRBJ1-1; D gene uncertain. Germline V gene lookup returns CDR1 SQVTM and CDR2 ANQGSEA. The CDR3 is 13 amino acids. Trimming stripped 1 base from V and 1 base from J, with 7 bases between. The CDR3 DNA follows: TGCAGCGTTGAAGTTGGAGGGAACACTGAAGCTTTCTTT. Translating it yields CSVEVGGNTEAFF.

This chain joins TRBV11-2 and TRBJ2-5; 11 bases are shared with TRBD1. The length of the CDR3 is 16 residues. Germline V CDR1 and CDR2: SGHAT, FQNNGV. V trimming: 1 base; J trimming: 4 bases; junction bases outside the gene matches: 5. This chain's CDR3 is CASSLVPGQGGETQYF. CDR3 coding DNA: TGTGCCAGCAGCTTAGTTCCGGGACAGGGGGGAGAGACCCAGTACTTC. Looking up the rest from reference TRBV11-2 and TRBJ2-5 gives the full variable domain: EAGVAQSPRYKIIEKRQSVAFWCNPISGHATLYWYQQILGQGPKLLIQFQNNGVVDDSQLPKDRFSAERLKGVDSTLKIQPAKLEDSAVYLCASSLVPGQGGETQYFGPGTRLLVL.

This clone was picked up a small number of times. This chain uses TRBV5-1 with TRBJ2-1, with 10 bases identical to TRBD1. Trimming removed 1 base from V and 8 bases from J; junction bases left unmatched: 6. The CDR3 has 15 residues. CDR1 is SGHRS, CDR2 YFSETQ, per germline. CDR3 DNA sequence: TGCGCCAGCAGCTTGAACACGGGACAGGGGTATGAGCAGTTCTTC. Encoded protein: CASSLNTGQGYEQFF.

The chain couples TRBV5-1 to TRBJ2-3; perhaps TRBD2 as D (5 bases). This CDR3 contains 18 residues. Germline loops: CDR1 SGHRS, CDR2 YFSETQ. V was shortened by 1 base and J by 3 bases, with 21 bases between the two germline ends. CDR3 region: CASSLSEGRYLGTDTQYF. CDR3 in DNA: TGCGCCAGCAGCTTGAGTGAAGGGAGATATTTGGGGACAGATACGCAGTATTTT.

This clone was counted a few times. This chain connects TRBV4-1 to TRBJ1-1; D call uncertain. V lost 0 bases, J lost 4 bases, and 18 bases lay in between. Germline loops: CDR1 MGHRA, CDR2 YSYEKL. The CDR3 covers 17 residues. The CDR3 reads CASSQDAVFQFSTEAFF. The CDR3, as DNA: TGCGCCAGCAGCCAAGACGCAGTTTTTCAGTTCAGCACTGAAGCTTTCTTT.

This rearrangement joins TRBV7-6 to TRBJ1-3, with no clear D. In germline, CDR1 is SGHVS, CDR2 FNYEAQ. V lost 3 bases to trimming and J lost 4 bases, with 13 bases between them. The CDR3 has 15 residues. CDR3 nucleotide sequence: TGTGCCAGCAGCTTGGCGGTTGGTCCGGGAAACACCATATATTTT. Its translation is CASSLAVGPGNTIYF.

There are a few counts of this clone. This rearrangement joins TRBV4-1 to TRBJ2-7; 7 nucleotides line up with TRBD1. This CDR3 has 15 residues. V lost 2 bases, J lost 4 bases, and 8 bases stayed unmatched. Germline CDR1 is MGHRA and CDR2 is YSYEKL. The CDR3 is CASSQTGTELYEQYF. CDR3 in DNA: TGCGCCAGCAGCCAAACCGGGACAGAACTTTACGAGCAGTACTTC.

This clone was seen more than once but under ten times. V is TRBV29-1 and J is TRBJ2-5; TRBD1 matches at 10 bases. This CDR3 has 18 amino acids. From germline, CDR1 is SQVTM and CDR2 ANQGSEA. V was clipped by 4 bases and J by 5 bases; unmatched bases: 19. The CDR3 sequence is CSVGGPFPPRDRGETQYF. In DNA, the CDR3 is TGCAGCGTTGGGGGGCCATTTCCACCCCGGGACAGGGGCGAGACCCAGTACTTC.

There are a few counts of this clone. The genes are TRBV29-1 and TRBJ2-7, with D possibly TRBD1 on 6 matching bases. The CDR3 is 13 amino acids. Germline CDR1 and CDR2: SQVTM and ANQGSEA. Trimming cost V 7 bases and J 9 bases, with 22 bases left between them. CDR3 bases: TGCAGCGCACTTCTCCGGGACATTGGCGCGCAGTACTTC. Translation gives CSALLRDIGAQYF.

The V and J genes are TRBV10-3 and TRBJ2-7; 11 nucleotides agree with TRBD2. Germline V gene data show CDR1 as ENHRY and CDR2 as SYGVKD. The CDR3 covers 14 residues. V trimming: 6 bases; J trimming: 1 base; junction bases outside the gene matches: 2. CDR3 sequence (DNA): TGTGCCATCAGGGGACTAGCGGAATCCTACGAGCAGTACTTC. It specifies CAIRGLAESYEQYF.

The genes are TRBV6-6 and TRBJ2-5; D might be TRBD1 (6 bases). Trimming pared 7 bases from V and 4 bases from J, leaving 10 bases between. Germline-derived CDR1 and CDR2 are MNHNY and SVGAGI (reference sequence). The CDR3 is 12 residues long. The CDR3 DNA reads as TGTGCCAGCAATCAGGGGCGAGAGACCCAGTACTTC. Translated: CASNQGRETQYF.

The chain carries TRBV7-9 and TRBJ2-7; 7 bases line up with TRBD1. This CDR3 contains 15 residues. Losses at the gene ends were 2 bases for V and 3 bases for J; bases not matched to a gene: 7. Germline V gene lookup returns CDR1 SEHNR and CDR2 FQNEAQ (reference sequence). The CDR3 region is CASSLSRNRGYEQYF. The DNA of the CDR3 is TGTGCCAGCAGCTTAAGTCGTAACAGGGGCTACGAGCAGTACTTC. Full variable domain (rest looked up from reference TRBV7-9 and TRBJ2-7): DTGVSQNPRHKITKRGQNVTFRCDPISEHNRLYWYRQTLGQGPEFLTYFQNEAQLEKSRLLSDRFSAERPKGSFSTLEIQRTEQGDSAMYLCASSLSRNRGYEQYFGPGTRLTVT.

The J gene is TRBJ2-5, the V gene TRBV5-1, with 13 bases aligning to TRBD2. The CDR3 is made up of 16 amino acids. Germline CDR1 SGHRS, CDR2 YFSETQ. Trimming at V came to 2 bases and at J to 4 bases, leaving 5 bases not matched to a gene. This CDR3 reads CASSFLLAGGPETQYF. In DNA form, the CDR3 reads TGCGCCAGCAGCTTCCTACTAGCGGGAGGGCCAGAGACCCAGTACTTC.

This chain connects TRBV11-2 to TRBJ2-1; 13 bases align to TRBD2. Germline CDR1 reads SGHAT; CDR2 reads FQNNGV. CDR3 length: 16 residues. Trimming took 5 bases from V and 10 from J; bases not matched to a gene: 11. In DNA, the CDR3 is TGTGCCAGCAGCCCCGAATGGACTAGCGGGAGAGGAGAGCAGTTCTTC. Its translation is CASSPEWTSGRGEQFF.

This chain joins TRBV5-1 and TRBJ2-7; 8 bases align to TRBD1. Germline lookup yields CDR1 SGHRS and CDR2 YFSETQ. V lost 2 bases to trimming and J lost 6 bases; unmatched junction nucleotides: 16. The CDR3 extends over 17 amino acids. In nucleotides, the CDR3 is TGCGCCAGCAGCTTCCGATTGCCCAGGACAGGGCCCTTCGAGCAGTACTTC. This sequence encodes CASSFRLPRTGPFEQYF.

This clone was found a few times. V usage is TRBV5-1 and J usage is TRBJ2-7, with D perhaps matching TRBD1 (6 bases). This CDR3 is built from 13 residues. The V end lost 3 bases, the J end lost 5 bases, and 12 bases lay between the germline ends. The germline CDR1 and CDR2 sequences are SGHRS and YFSETQ. The CDR3 coding sequence is TGCGCCAGCAGCTACCTTTCAGGGGACGAGCAGTACTTC. It codes for CASSYLSGDEQYF. Full variable domain (remainder filled in from reference TRBV5-1 and TRBJ2-7): KAGVTQTPRYLIKTRGQQVTLSCSPISGHRSVSWYQQTPGQGLQFLFEYFSETQRNKGNFPGRFSGRQFSNSRSEMNVSTLELGDSALYLCASSYLSGDEQYFGPGTRLTVT.

The chain combines TRBV6-1 with TRBJ2-5; D gene unclear. Germline V gene data show CDR1 as MNHNS and CDR2 as SASEGT. Trimming pared 6 bases from V and 11 bases from J, leaving 13 bases between. The CDR3 runs 11 residues. CDR3 region: CASSPQLEQYF. CDR3 in DNA: TGTGCCAGCAGCCCTCAGCTGGAGCAGTACTTC.

This clone was detected a few times. The chain employs TRBV18 and TRBJ1-5; TRBD1 aligns across 9 bases. Trimming at V came to 3 bases and at J to 4 bases, leaving 4 bases not matched to a gene. The CDR3 has 15 residues. Germline loops: CDR1 KGHSH, CDR2 LQKENI. The DNA of the CDR3 is TGTGCCAGCTCACCGGGACAGGGTCTGAATCAGCCCCAGCATTTT. Protein product: CASSPGQGLNQPQHF.

The chain couples TRBV5-1 to TRBJ2-3, with unresolved D. The germline V gene encodes CDR1 SGHRS and CDR2 YFSETQ. The V gene lost 1 base and the J gene lost 2 bases, with 5 bases spanning the gap. CDR3 size: 13 residues. The CDR3 nucleotides read TGCGCCAGCAGCTTGCCCTACACAGATACGCAGTATTTT. This sequence encodes CASSLPYTDTQYF.

This sequence joins TRBV9 and TRBJ2-1; 7 bases map to TRBD1. Germline assignment: CDR1 SGDLS and CDR2 YYNGEE. This CDR3 has 16 residues. After removal of 0 bases from V and 0 bases from J, the junction contained 3 bases not matched to a gene. CDR3: CASSVGTGLSYNEQFF. CDR3 coding DNA: TGTGCCAGCAGCGTAGGGACAGGTCTCTCCTACAATGAGCAGTTCTTC.

The rearrangement links TRBV6-5 to TRBJ1-2; tentative D call: TRBD1 (5 bases). V dropped 6 bases and J dropped 4 bases, with 18 bases sitting between them. The CDR3 is made up of 15 amino acids. Per the germline V gene, CDR1 is MNHEY and CDR2 is SVGAGI. Written as DNA, the CDR3 is TGTGCCAGCAGGCGAAACAGGAGCTATATCTATGGCTACACCTTC. This sequence encodes CASRRNRSYIYGYTF.

This clone has a handful of counts. The chain is built from TRBV6-5 and TRBJ2-3, with TRBD1 matching over 8 bases. The CDR3 consists of 11 residues. Germline V lookup: CDR1 MNHEY, CDR2 SVGAGI. The J segment lost 9 bases and the V segment lost 5 bases, leaving 1 base of the junction unmatched. CDR3 sequence reads: CASSGQGTQYF. CDR3 coding DNA: TGTGCCAGCAGTGGACAGGGCACGCAGTATTTT.

The chain has TRBV5-1 and TRBJ2-2; 8 bases map to TRBD1. The germline CDR1 and CDR2 sequences are SGHRS and YFSETQ. V was clipped by 4 bases and J by 3 bases; unmatched bases: 5. CDR3 size: 15 residues. CDR3 sequence: CASSPDRVDTGELFF. The CDR3 coding sequence is TGCGCCAGCAGCCCGGACAGGGTTGACACCGGGGAGCTGTTTTTT. Full variable domain (remainder filled in from reference TRBV5-1 and TRBJ2-2): KAGVTQTPRYLIKTRGQQVTLSCSPISGHRSVSWYQQTPGQGLQFLFEYFSETQRNKGNFPGRFSGRQFSNSRSEMNVSTLELGDSALYLCASSPDRVDTGELFFGEGSRLTVL.

The genes are TRBV18 and TRBJ2-1; 7 positions match TRBD1. The length of the CDR3 is 14 residues. Germline assignment: CDR1 KGHSH and CDR2 LQKENI. Trimming at V came to 3 bases and at J to 6 bases, leaving 5 bases not matched to a gene. The DNA of the CDR3 is TGTGCCAGCTCACCGAGGGGACAGCCCAATGAGCAGTTCTTC. Amino acid sequence: CASSPRGQPNEQFF.

The genes are TRBV2 and TRBJ2-3; TRBD1 agrees at 9 bases. CDR3 length: 15 residues. Germline V gene lookup returns CDR1 SNHLY and CDR2 FYNNEI. The V segment lost 6 bases and the J segment 2 bases; nucleotides outside the gene matches: 6. CDR3 in amino acids: CASSGQGSITDTQYF. The DNA of the CDR3 is TGTGCCAGCAGCGGACAGGGGTCCATCACAGATACGCAGTATTTT.

This chain connects TRBV14 to TRBJ2-3; tentatively, D is TRBD1 (5 bases). This CDR3 is built from 14 residues. The V end was cut by 3 bases, the J end by 8 bases, with 15 bases between. Germline V gene sequence: CDR1 SGHDN, CDR2 FVKESK. The CDR3 DNA reads as TGTGCCAGCAGCCACCTGGACACCCGCAGTACGCAGTATTTT. This sequence encodes CASSHLDTRSTQYF.

The chain uses TRBV4-1 and TRBJ2-2; no clear D gene. V lost 2 bases, J lost 0 bases, and 10 bases lay in between. The CDR3 extends over 16 amino acids. The germline gives CDR1 MGHRA, CDR2 YSYEKL. The CDR3 DNA reads as TGCGCCAGCAGCCAACGCGACATAGCGAACACCGGGGAGCTGTTTTTT. Amino acid sequence: CASSQRDIANTGELFF.

V and J are TRBV5-6 and TRBJ1-2; no definite D call. Germline V gene lookup returns CDR1 SGHDT and CDR2 YYEEEE. There are 14 residues in the CDR3. V lost 0 bases to trimming and J lost 4 bases, with 10 bases between them. The chain's CDR3 is CASSLVGVVYGYTF. The CDR3 bases are TGTGCCAGCAGCTTGGTGGGAGTCGTCTATGGCTACACCTTC.